Given below is one T cell receptor beta chain in context. Methods used by the authors: Amplification of reference gene primers was used by the study to estimate nucleated cell counts. TCRdb keeps only in-frame clones here, not all; method: immunoSEQ multiplex PCR. The V and J calls and the clone size are those of that table, but D and trimming were determined from the DNA. Among around 150,000 clones listed, roughly 87% were seen once. This record belongs to a study of blood T cell repertoires in COVID-19. The overall study: Spain, Italy and the United States supplied samples that represented acute and convalescent COVID-19. The analysed material was cDNA or gDNA that came from T cells, B-cell-depleted T cells, or PBMCs.

Germline CDR1 is SGHKS and CDR2 is YYEKEE (reference sequence). CDR3 length: 16 amino acids. Between the trimmed V and J ends, which lost 0 bases and 0 bases, there was a span of 11 bases. Sequencing used peripheral blood. The chain carries TRBV5-5 and TRBJ2-3; D ambiguous. This clonotype originated in a woman aged 55-70 years who had recovered from COVID-19. For the CDR3, the DNA is TGTGCCAGCAGCTTGGATCGAGCCGGGAGCACAGATACGCAGTATTTT. Its protein product is CASSLDRAGSTDTQYF.